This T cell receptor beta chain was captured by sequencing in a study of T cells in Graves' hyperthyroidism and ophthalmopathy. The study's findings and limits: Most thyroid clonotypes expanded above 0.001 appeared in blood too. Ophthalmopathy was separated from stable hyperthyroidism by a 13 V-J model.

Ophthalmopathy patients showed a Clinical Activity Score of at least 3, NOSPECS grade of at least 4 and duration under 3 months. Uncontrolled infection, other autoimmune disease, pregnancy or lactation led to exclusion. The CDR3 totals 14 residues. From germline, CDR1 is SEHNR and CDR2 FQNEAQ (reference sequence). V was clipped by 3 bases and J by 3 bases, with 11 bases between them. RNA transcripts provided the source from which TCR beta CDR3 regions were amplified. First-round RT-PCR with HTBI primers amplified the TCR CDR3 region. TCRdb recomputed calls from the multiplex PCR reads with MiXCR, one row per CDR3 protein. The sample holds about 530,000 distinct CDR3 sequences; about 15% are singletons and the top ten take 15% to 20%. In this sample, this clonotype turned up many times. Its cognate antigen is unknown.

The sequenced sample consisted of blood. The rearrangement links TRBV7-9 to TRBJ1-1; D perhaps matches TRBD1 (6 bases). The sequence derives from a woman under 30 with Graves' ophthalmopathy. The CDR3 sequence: CASSLDRGYTEAFF. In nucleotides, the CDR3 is TGTGCCAGCAGCTTGGACAGAGGATACACTGAAGCTTTCTTT. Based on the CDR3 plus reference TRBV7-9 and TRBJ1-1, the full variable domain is DTGVSQNPRHKITKRGQNVTFRCDPISEHNRLYWYRQTLGQGPEFLTYFQNEAQLEKSRLLSDRFSAERPKGSFSTLEIQRTEQGDSAMYLCASSLDRGYTEAFFGQGTRLTVV.